These T cell receptor beta chains were read from a single sample in a study of cytomegalovirus exposure and HLA in healthy donors. Sequencing was performed with immunoSEQ multiplex PCR; in TCRdb, only in-frame clones are kept and a portion is missing. The sample holds about 260,000 clones; about 83% are singletons and the top ten take about 2%. The sample taken for sequencing was PBMCs. The receptors here all came from a woman in her thirties or forties in good health and CMV-seropositive. Each CDR3 is given with its conserved first and last residue. The D gene is left open where the match is weak. Clone size is stated in some rows and not others, as once, few, many or a class when expanded.

>-|TRBV11-3|-|16|TRBJ2-7
CASSLGWPREVYEQYF
TGTGCCAGCAGCTTAGGCTGGCCTAGGGAGGTGTACGAGCAGTACTTC
>few|TRBV30|-|13|TRBJ1-1
CAWSRRVDTEAFF
TGTGCCTGGAGTCGCAGGGTTGACACTGAAGCTTTCTTT
>-|TRBV19|TRBD2|17|TRBJ2-1
CASSSPPGAGTKNEQFF
TGTGCCAGTAGTAGCCCTCCGGGAGCGGGAACGAAAAATGAGCAGTTCTTC
>once|TRBV6-6|TRBD1|13|TRBJ2-5
CASTLTGGETQYF
TGTGCCAGCACCCTTACAGGGGGGGAGACCCAGTACTTC
>-|TRBV5-1|TRBD1|15|TRBJ1-1
CASRFPGQGGTEAFF
TGCGCCAGCAGGTTCCCGGGACAGGGCGGCACTGAAGCTTTCTTT
>-|TRBV5-6|TRBD2|15|TRBJ2-7
CASSLGTSGSYEQYF
TGTGCCAGCAGCTTGGGGACTAGCGGGTCTTACGAGCAGTACTTC
>-|TRBV5-4|TRBD1|16|TRBJ2-3
CASSLGLGTVTDTQYF
TGTGCCAGCAGCTTGGGACTCGGGACAGTCACAGATACGCAGTATTTT
>-|TRBV2|TRBD2|13|TRBJ2-1
CASSESAGGEQFF
TGTGCCAGCAGTGAATCTGCGGGAGGGGAGCAGTTCTTC
>-|TRBV28|-|13|TRBJ2-7
CASSLRQGYEQYF
TGTGCCAGCAGTTTACGGCAGGGCTACGAGCAGTACTTC
>-|TRBV5-1|TRBD1|12|TRBJ1-2
CASSLTGESYTF
TGCGCCAGCAGTCTGACAGGGGAAAGCTACACCTTC
>-|TRBV4-3|TRBD1|15|TRBJ2-7
CASSPSTGQGYEQYF
TGCGCCAGCAGCCCCTCCACCGGACAGGGCTACGAGCAGTACTTC
>-|TRBV5-6|TRBD1|14|TRBJ2-2
CASSLNRGSGELFF
TGTGCCAGCAGCTTAAACAGGGGATCCGGGGAGCTGTTTTTT
>-|TRBV7-2|TRBD2|15|TRBJ2-1
CASSQRVSGAGEQFF
TGTGCCAGCAGCCAGAGGGTTAGCGGGGCTGGTGAGCAGTTCTTC
>-|TRBV28|TRBD2|14|TRBJ2-3
CATLAGPSTDTQYF
TGTGCCACCCTAGCGGGCCCTAGCACAGATACGCAGTATTTT
>-|TRBV27|-|16|TRBJ2-2
CASSFTGSLGTGELFF
TGTGCCAGCAGTTTTACGGGATCTTTGGGGACCGGGGAGCTGTTTTTT
>-|TRBV30|TRBD2|14|TRBJ2-2
CASQSGGGTGELFF
TGTGCCTCCCAAAGCGGGGGCGGCACCGGGGAGCTGTTTTTT
>-|TRBV19|-|16|TRBJ1-2
CASSVQGSLLNYGYTF
TGTGCCAGTAGTGTGCAGGGCTCCCTACTCAACTATGGCTACACCTTC
>-|TRBV2|-|12|TRBJ2-5
CASSVREETQYF
TGTGCCAGCAGTGTTCGGGAAGAGACCCAGTACTTC
>-|TRBV6-6|-|15|TRBJ1-6
CASSYSTGPYSPLHF
TGTGCCAGCAGTTACTCGACAGGACCATATTCACCCCTCCACTTT
>-|TRBV6-6|-|16|TRBJ2-5
CASSYSAGPFQETQYF
TGTGCCAGCAGTTACTCTGCGGGACCGTTCCAAGAGACCCAGTACTTC
>-|TRBV7-3|-|14|TRBJ2-1
CASSPTGQHNEQFF
TGTGCCAGCAGCCCTACAGGACAGCACAATGAGCAGTTCTTC
>-|TRBV7-9|-|14|TRBJ1-1
CASSLERGNTEAFF
TGTGCCAGCAGCTTAGAAAGGGGTAACACTGAAGCTTTCTTT
>-|TRBV30|TRBD2|16|TRBJ2-4
CAWSISGRRAKNIQYF
TGTGCCTGGAGTATTAGCGGGAGAAGAGCCAAAAACATTCAGTACTTC
>-|TRBV15|-|14|TRBJ1-6
CATSRGEGNSPLHF
TGTGCCACCAGCAGAGGGGAGGGGAATTCACCCCTCCACTTT
>-|TRBV19|-|12|TRBJ1-1
CASGGRAAEAFF
TGTGCCAGTGGTGGGAGGGCGGCTGAAGCTTTCTTT
>once|TRBV2|-|15|TRBJ1-1
CASSEDVIRATEAFF
TGTGCCAGCAGTGAAGACGTGATCAGGGCCACTGAAGCTTTCTTT
>-|TRBV7-8|-|13|TRBJ2-5
CASSLSLVETQYF
TGTGCCAGCAGCTTAAGTCTAGTGGAGACCCAGTACTTC
>-|TRBV4-2|TRBD1|15|TRBJ1-2
CASSQGGTGGSGYTF
TGTGCCAGCAGCCAAGGGGGGACAGGGGGTTCTGGCTACACCTTC
>-|TRBV6-4|TRBD2|15|TRBJ2-1
CASSDGASGRNEQFF
TGTGCCAGCAGTGACGGGGCTAGCGGGAGGAATGAGCAGTTCTTC
>-|TRBV19|-|13|TRBJ1-4
CASTMAGAGKLFF
TGTGCCAGTACGATGGCGGGGGCCGGGAAACTGTTTTTT
>-|TRBV11-2|TRBD1|13|TRBJ2-1
CASSEDRVNEQFF
TGTGCCAGCAGCGAGGACAGGGTCAATGAGCAGTTCTTC
>-|TRBV6-6|-|14|TRBJ2-1
CASKQPSSYNEQFF
TGTGCCAGCAAACAGCCCAGCTCCTACAATGAGCAGTTCTTC
>-|TRBV6-1|-|13|TRBJ2-5
CASSSAGLETQYF
TGTGCCAGCAGTTCCGCAGGGTTGGAGACCCAGTACTTC
>-|TRBV11-3|TRBD2|17|TRBJ2-3
CASSLDLSGTSTDTQYF
TGTGCCAGCAGCTTAGATTTGAGCGGGACGAGCACAGATACGCAGTATTTT
>-|TRBV5-1|-|13|TRBJ1-2
CASSFGDNYGYTF
TGCGCCAGCAGCTTCGGAGATAACTATGGCTACACCTTC
>-|TRBV5-1|-|14|TRBJ1-3
CASSLDSSGNTIYF
TGCGCCAGCAGCTTAGACAGCTCTGGAAACACCATATATTTT
>-|TRBV6-6|-|10|TRBJ1-2
CASKGRDYTF
TGTGCCAGCAAAGGGAGGGACTACACCTTC
>once|TRBV28|TRBD2|16|TRBJ2-3
CASDLGTSGRRDTQYF
TGTGCCAGCGACCTTGGGACTAGCGGGAGACGAGATACGCAGTATTTT
>-|TRBV5-1|TRBD1|15|TRBJ2-1
CASSLGQGSYNEQFF
TGCGCCAGCAGCTTGGGACAGGGGTCCTACAATGAGCAGTTCTTC
>-|TRBV29-1|TRBD1|17|TRBJ2-2
CSVEVKGNRGKTGELFF
TGCAGCGTTGAAGTAAAGGGGAACAGGGGGAAGACCGGGGAGCTGTTTTTT
>-|TRBV4-1|TRBD2|17|TRBJ2-1
CASSQDALANTYNEQFF
TGCGCCAGCAGCCAAGATGCACTAGCGAACACCTACAATGAGCAGTTCTTC
>-|TRBV7-3|TRBD2|15|TRBJ2-1
CASSLGGRARNEQFF
TGTGCCAGCAGCTTAGGAGGGAGGGCCCGGAATGAGCAGTTCTTC
>-|TRBV27|TRBD1|15|TRBJ2-1
CASNTIMDRGNEQFF
TGTGCCAGCAACACTATAATGGACAGGGGGAATGAGCAGTTCTTC
>-|TRBV7-2|-|15|TRBJ2-7
CASSLADSPSYEQYF
TGTGCCAGCAGCTTAGCGGACAGCCCGTCCTACGAGCAGTACTTC
>-|TRBV7-9|-|12|TRBJ1-6
CASSTGGSPLHF
TGTGCCAGCTCGACAGGCGGATCACCCCTCCACTTT
>few|TRBV27|TRBD2|14|TRBJ2-7
CASSLAGGPYEQYF
TGTGCCAGCAGTCTAGCGGGAGGTCCCTACGAGCAGTACTTC
>-|TRBV27|TRBD2|17|TRBJ2-1
CASSLTSGTRTYNEQFF
TGTGCCAGCAGTTTAACTAGCGGGACTAGAACCTACAATGAGCAGTTCTTC
>-|TRBV7-3|TRBD2|15|TRBJ2-1
CASSKVAGSYNEQFF
TGTGCCAGCAGCAAAGTAGCGGGCTCCTACAATGAGCAGTTCTTC